This TCR beta chain stems from a study of shared clonotypes between healthy human individuals. Germline V gene data show CDR1 as KGHSH and CDR2 as LQKENI. The CDR3 runs 15 residues. The V segment lost 1 base and the J segment 1 base; nucleotides outside the gene matches: 3. The assay was immunoSEQ multiplex PCR, and TCRdb's table has in-frame clones only and misses some. Of 1 million to 1.2 million clones in the sample, about 80% are singletons; the top ten hold roughly 0.83%. The TCR originated in a man aged 18 to 30 in good health. Some clones in this sample may be carry-over from other donors' samples. Source material: memory CD4+ T cells from PBMCs. Subset meaning: CD45RA-negative fraction. The chain links TRBV18 to TRBJ1-1, with 7 bases lining up with TRBD1. CDR3 amino acids: CASSPQAGGNTEAFF. DNA for the CDR3: TGTGCCAGCTCACCACAGGCAGGGGGGAACACTGAAGCTTTCTTT.